The present T cell receptor (beta chain) was sequenced within a study of T cell changes during pregnancy in multiple sclerosis. The germline V gene encodes CDR1 MNHNS and CDR2 SASEGT. The V end lost 2 bases, the J end lost 5 bases, and 15 bases lay between the germline ends. This CDR3 comprises 15 residues. TCRdb keeps only in-frame clones here, not all; method: immunoSEQ multiplex PCR. The table shows around 15,000 clones, with roughly 84% occurring only once. This TCR came from a female donor in good health, enrolled as a control in a pregnancy study. The rearrangement joins TRBV6-1 to TRBJ2-5; D may be TRBD2 (6 bases). Material: CD8+ T cells from peripheral blood mononuclear cells, obtained in the third trimester of pregnancy. CDR3 in DNA: TGTGCCAGCAGTGAATGGGGGGTCTTTGGGGAGACCCAGTACTTC. Protein sequence: CASSEWGVFGETQYF.